This TCR beta chain appears in the sequencing data of a study of T-cell reconstitution after alpha-beta-depleted transplantation in children listed by TCRdb under 2016. With regard to the full study: Using TCR repertoire profiling, the study followed T-cell immune reconstitution in a quantitative way in children after TCRalphabeta/CD19-depleted allogeneic hematopoietic cell transplantation.

This clonotype was seen only a few times. Its cognate antigen has yet to be identified. Nothing much larger sits one base from this clone, and base qualities are not available. Via the germline V gene (reference sequence), CDR1 is SEHNR and CDR2 FQNEAQ. The V end gives up 4 bases and the J end 7 bases, leaving 12 bases in the junction not matched to a gene. The CDR3 goes from the cysteine to the phenylalanine over 15 residues. This entry keeps only the CDR3 DNA: 45 bases, framed from base 1. The method behind the library was PCR. TCRdb lists the instrument as Illumina HiSeq 2500. TCR libraries were prepared with molecular barcoding, using unique molecular identifiers to normalize TCRbeta repertoire quantification. The public reads were reanalyzed by TCRdb: fastp trimming at Q25, MiXCR alignment, in-frame beta chains only. Rows matching on CDR3 protein sequence are summarized as one entry with the most common DNA and genes. Recorded for this sample are hundreds of thousands of distinct CDR3 sequences; 16% of them occurred a single time. Together, the top ten hold approximately 1% of the sample.

The sequence joins TRBV7-9 to TRBJ1-2, with 7 bases matching TRBD1. Source: PBMCs from the stem cell graft donor, taken from the stem cell graft. The TCR was taken from a human donor who donated a stem cell graft to a child with acute myeloid leukemia. The CDR3 protein: CASSSLTGARIGYTF. In nucleotides, the sequence is TGTGCCAGCAGCTCATTAACAGGGGCGCGAATTGGCTACACCTTC.